A selection of T cell receptor beta chains follows, all from one sample in a study of T cell clonotyping in hematopoietic cell transplantation. Some clones are missing from TCRdb's copy, which holds only in-frame ones; the method was immunoSEQ multiplex PCR. The sample has 5,300 or so clones; 26% are singletons. The source material was peripheral blood mononuclear cells, sampled 180 days after allogeneic stem cell transplant. Every receptor here comes from a male patient aged 40-50 years who had an allogeneic stem cell transplant from an unrelated donor, so the T cells may come from the graft donor. Some clones in this sample may be carry-over from other donors' samples. CDR3s include the opening cysteine and the closing phenylalanine or tryptophan. The D gene is left open where the match is weak. A clone size is listed for some rows: how often the clone was seen (once, few, many), or a class if it is expanded.

.	TRBV6-5	.	TRBJ2-5	CASSSTRETQYF	TGTGCCAGCAGTTCTACTCGGGAGACCCAGTACTTC
.	TRBV6-6	few	TRBJ1-5	CASNQTGGQPQHF	TGTGCCAGCAACCAAACCGGGGGACAGCCCCAGCATTTT
.	TRBV28	few	TRBJ1-2	CASSDPDWIYGYTF	TGTGCCAGCAGTGACCCGGACTGGATCTATGGCTACACCTTC
.	TRBV29-1	.	TRBJ1-1	CSVEISPNTEAFF	TGCAGCGTTGAAATCAGCCCGAACACTGAAGCTTTCTTT
.	TRBV25-1	.	TRBJ2-6	CASSATGYGANVLTF	TGTGCCAGCAGTGCCACAGGGTATGGGGCCAACGTCCTGACTTTC
TRBD1	TRBV30	.	TRBJ1-2	CALTGDANYGYTF	TGTGCCTTAACAGGGGACGCGAACTATGGCTACACCTTC
TRBD1	TRBV30	.	TRBJ1-2	CAWSTGTGGRYTF	TGTGCCTGGAGTACAGGGACAGGGGGTCGCTACACCTTC
.	TRBV19	.	TRBJ1-1	CASSIAGEAFF	TGTGCCAGTAGTATCGCGGGTGAAGCTTTCTTT
TRBD1	TRBV6-1	few	TRBJ1-2	CASSEASGGGEGAGYTF	TGTGCCAGCAGTGAAGCTTCGGGAGGGGGCGAAGGAGCTGGCTACACCTTC
TRBD1	TRBV6-5	few	TRBJ1-2	CASRPPGQGNYGYTF	TGTGCCAGCCGCCCCCCGGGACAGGGCAACTATGGCTACACCTTC
.	TRBV27	few	TRBJ2-7	CASSFTKGRTEDF	TGTGCCAGCAGTTTCACCAAAGGACGGACGGAGGACTTC
.	TRBV30	.	TRBJ2-7	CAWKPWRGPAYEQYF	TGTGCCTGGAAGCCTTGGCGGGGGCCCGCCTACGAGCAGTACTTC
.	TRBV25-1	few	TRBJ2-7	CASSEQGLYEQYF	TGTGCCAGCAGTGAACAGGGACTCTACGAGCAGTACTTC
.	TRBV19	few	TRBJ1-5	CASSIDYGTWDSNQPQHF	TGTGCCAGTAGTATAGATTATGGCACGTGGGACAGCAATCAGCCCCAGCATTTT
.	TRBV30	.	TRBJ1-2	CAWSALGGRRNYGYTF	TGTGCCTGGAGTGCGTTAGGGGGGAGGCGGAACTATGGCTACACCTTC
.	TRBV28	few	TRBJ1-2	CASSTGFGYGYTF	TGTGCCAGCAGTACAGGGTTTGGCTATGGCTACACCTTC
.	TRBV20-1	.	TRBJ2-7	CSASRELEQYF	TGCAGTGCTAGCCGAGAGCTCGAGCAGTACTTC
.	TRBV4-3	.	TRBJ1-1	CASSLGHTEAFF	TGCGCCAGCAGCCTCGGACATACTGAAGCTTTCTTT
TRBD2	TRBV9	few	TRBJ2-3	CASTLTGTSSDTQYF	TGTGCCAGCACCCTAACCGGGACTAGCTCAGATACGCAGTATTTT
.	TRBV30	.	TRBJ1-5	CAWRGWPEDQPQHF	TGTGCCTGGAGGGGCTGGCCGGAGGATCAGCCCCAGCATTTT
.	TRBV30	.	TRBJ1-5	CAWSGVGGNQPQHF	TGTGCCTGGAGTGGGGTAGGGGGGAATCAGCCCCAGCATTTT
.	TRBV5-6	few	TRBJ2-7	CASSLGESRKYF	TGTGCCAGCAGTTTGGGAGAAAGTAGAAAGTACTTC
TRBD1	TRBV25-1	.	TRBJ2-7	CASSEILDTGTGVHW	TGTGCCAGCAGTGAAATCCTCGACACCGGGACAGGGGTTCATTGG
TRBD1	TRBV28	.	TRBJ2-1	CASSTPGQGYNEQFF	TGTGCCAGCAGTACCCCGGGACAGGGCTACAATGAGCAGTTCTTC
.	TRBV4-2	few	TRBJ2-7	CASSQGEGGSYEQYF	TGTGCCAGCAGCCAAGGAGAGGGGGGGTCCTACGAGCAGTACTTC
.	TRBV30	few	TRBJ2-3	CAWIWQRTDTQYF	TGTGCCTGGATATGGCAGCGGACAGATACGCAGTATTTT
TRBD2	TRBV5-1	.	TRBJ2-3	CASSFYGGEADTQYF	TGCGCCAGCAGCTTTTACGGGGGGGAGGCAGATACGCAGTATTTT
.	TRBV6-5	.	TRBJ2-7	CASSRYSRSSYEQYF	TGTGCCAGCAGCAGATACAGTCGAAGTTCCTACGAGCAGTACTTC
TRBD1	TRBV30	.	TRBJ2-1	CAWSVTGQASYEQFF	TGTGCCTGGAGTGTGACGGGACAGGCCTCCTATGAGCAGTTCTTC
TRBD1	TRBV6-1	.	TRBJ2-7	CALWDRKAYEQYF	TGTGCCCTATGGGACAGGAAAGCCTACGAGCAGTACTTC
.	TRBV7-2	.	TRBJ2-7	CASSRGYEQYF	TGTGCCAGCAGCCGAGGTTACGAGCAGTACTTC
.	TRBV9	.	TRBJ2-7	CASSVGGAHEQYF	TGTGCCAGCAGCGTCGGAGGGGCTCACGAGCAGTACTTC
.	TRBV25-1	once	TRBJ2-7	CASSETRSLGLWGSEQYF	TGTGCCAGCAGTGAAACTAGGAGTTTAGGGCTCTGGGGCTCCGAGCAGTACTTC
.	TRBV5-6	once	TRBJ2-7	CASSSVDSYEQYF	TGTGCCAGCAGCTCAGTAGACAGCTACGAGCAGTACTTC
.	TRBV14	few	TRBJ1-2	CASGQARGGYTF	TGTGCCAGCGGCCAGGCGCGGGGTGGCTACACCTTC
.	TRBV28	.	TRBJ1-1	CASSLLTVQTEAFF	TGTGCCAGCAGTTTATTGACAGTTCAAACTGAAGCTTTCTTT
.	TRBV6-5	few	TRBJ1-6	CASRPKGAPLHF	TGTGCCAGCAGACCCAAAGGGGCACCCCTCCACTTT
TRBD1	TRBV30	few	TRBJ1-6	CAWSKGQDNSPLHF	TGTGCCTGGAGTAAGGGACAGGATAATTCACCCCTCCACTTT
TRBD1	TRBV30	.	TRBJ2-7	CAWSLGQGYEQYF	TGTGCCTGGAGCCTGGGACAGGGGTACGAGCAGTACTTC
.	TRBV30	.	TRBJ1-2	CARRTGTNYGYTF	TGTGCCCGCAGGACGGGAACTAACTATGGCTACACCTTC